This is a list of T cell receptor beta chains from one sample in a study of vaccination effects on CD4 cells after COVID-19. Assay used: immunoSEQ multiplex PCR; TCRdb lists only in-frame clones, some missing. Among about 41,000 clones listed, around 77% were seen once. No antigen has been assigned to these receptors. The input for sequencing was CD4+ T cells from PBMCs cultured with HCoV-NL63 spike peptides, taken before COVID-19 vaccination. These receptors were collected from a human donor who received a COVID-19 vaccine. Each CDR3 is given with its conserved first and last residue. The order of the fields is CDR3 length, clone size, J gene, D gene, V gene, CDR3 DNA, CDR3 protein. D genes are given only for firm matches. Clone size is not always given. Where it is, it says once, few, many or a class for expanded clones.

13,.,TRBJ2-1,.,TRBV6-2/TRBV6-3,TGTGCCAGCAGTTACTCTTTCTACAATGAGCAGTTCTTC,CASSYSFYNEQFF
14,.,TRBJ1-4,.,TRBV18,TGTGCCAGCTCACCCCCGGAGGATCGGGAAAAACTGTTTTTT,CASSPPEDREKLFF
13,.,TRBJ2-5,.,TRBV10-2,TGCGCCAGCAGTGATGGGCAGTCGGAGACCCAGTACTTC,CASSDGQSETQYF
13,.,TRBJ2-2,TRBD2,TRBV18,TGTGCCAGCTCACCGCGGGGGGCCGGGGAGCTGTTTTTT,CASSPRGAGELFF
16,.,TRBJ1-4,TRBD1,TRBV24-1,TGTGCCACCAGTGATTCCGGGACAGGGCGCGATGAAAAACTGTTTTTT,CATSDSGTGRDEKLFF
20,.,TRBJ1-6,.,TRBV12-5,TGTGCTAGTGATCGCTGGGACCAATCAGGCCCAATCTATTATAATTCACCCCTCCACTTT,CASDRWDQSGPIYYNSPLHF
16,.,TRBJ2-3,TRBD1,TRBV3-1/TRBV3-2,TGTGCCAGCAGCCCACCCAGGGGGCCCCGGGAAGATACGCAGTATTTT,CASSPPRGPREDTQYF
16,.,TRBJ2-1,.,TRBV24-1,TGTGCCACCAGTGACGGGTGGGGCGCCGGGTACAATGAGCAGTTCTTC,CATSDGWGAGYNEQFF
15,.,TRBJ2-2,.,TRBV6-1,TGTGCCAGCAGTGATGGAGGCAGCGGAAGCGGGGAGCTGTTTTTT,CASSDGGSGSGELFF
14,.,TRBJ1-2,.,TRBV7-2,TGTGCCAGCAGCTATGGACAGACCACGGGTGGCTACACCTTC,CASSYGQTTGGYTF
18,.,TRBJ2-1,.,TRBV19,TGTGCCAGTAGTAAACTAGGCCCCACCCTGAGCTCCTACAATGAGCAGTTCTTC,CASSKLGPTLSSYNEQFF
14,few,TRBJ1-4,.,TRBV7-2,TGTGCCAGCAACCTATATGCAACTAATGAAAAACTGTTTTTT,CASNLYATNEKLFF
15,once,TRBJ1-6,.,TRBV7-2,TGTGCCAGCAGCTTAGCGCTGAGGACGGCTTCACCCCTCCACTTT,CASSLALRTASPLHF
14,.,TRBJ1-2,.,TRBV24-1,TGTGCCACCAGTGACCCCGGACTGGGGGGTGGCTACACCTTC,CATSDPGLGGGYTF